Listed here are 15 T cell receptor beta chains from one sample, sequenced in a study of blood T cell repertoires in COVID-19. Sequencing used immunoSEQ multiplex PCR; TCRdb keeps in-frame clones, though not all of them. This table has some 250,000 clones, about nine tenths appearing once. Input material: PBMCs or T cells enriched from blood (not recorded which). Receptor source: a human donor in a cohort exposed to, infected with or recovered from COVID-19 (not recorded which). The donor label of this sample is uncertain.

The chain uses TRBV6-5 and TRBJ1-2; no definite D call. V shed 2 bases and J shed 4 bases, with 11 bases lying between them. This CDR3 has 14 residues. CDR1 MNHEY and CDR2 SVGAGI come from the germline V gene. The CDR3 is CASSYEGRGYGYTF. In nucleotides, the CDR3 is TGTGCCAGCAGTTACGAGGGTCGGGGCTATGGCTACACCTTC.

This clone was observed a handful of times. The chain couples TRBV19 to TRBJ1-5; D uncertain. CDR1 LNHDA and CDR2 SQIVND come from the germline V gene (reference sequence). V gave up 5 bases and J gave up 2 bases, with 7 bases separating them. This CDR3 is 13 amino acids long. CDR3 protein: CASSYGGNQPQHF. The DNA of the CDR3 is TGTGCCAGTAGTTACGGTGGCAATCAGCCCCAGCATTTT.

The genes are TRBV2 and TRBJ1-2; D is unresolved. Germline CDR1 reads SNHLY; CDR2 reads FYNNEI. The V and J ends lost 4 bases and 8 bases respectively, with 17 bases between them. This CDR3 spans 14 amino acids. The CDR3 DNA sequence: TGTGCCAGCAGTGCTTCCCTAACGATGCGGGGCTACACCTTC. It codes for CASSASLTMRGYTF.

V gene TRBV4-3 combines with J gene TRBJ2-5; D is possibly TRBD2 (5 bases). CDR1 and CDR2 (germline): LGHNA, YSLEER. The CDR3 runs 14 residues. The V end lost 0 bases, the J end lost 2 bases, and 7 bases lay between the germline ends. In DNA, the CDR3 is TGCGCCAGCAGCCAAGATACGGGGCAAGAGACCCAGTACTTC. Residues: CASSQDTGQETQYF.

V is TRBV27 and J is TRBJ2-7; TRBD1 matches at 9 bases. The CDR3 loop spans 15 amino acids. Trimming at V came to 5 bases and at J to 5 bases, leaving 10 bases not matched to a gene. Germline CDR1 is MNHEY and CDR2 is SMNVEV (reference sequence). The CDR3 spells CASSLQGQGWHEQYF. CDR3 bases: TGTGCCAGCAGTCTCCAGGGACAGGGCTGGCACGAGCAGTACTTC.

In DNA form, the CDR3 reads TGTGCCAGCAGCCTAGACAGTAGTAGTCCCGGCGGGGAGCTGTTTTTT. Amino acids: CASSLDSSSPGGELFF. The chain combines TRBV7-9 with TRBJ2-2; tentative D call: TRBD1 (5 bases). V was shortened by 5 bases and J by 7 bases, with 20 bases between the two germline ends. This CDR3 spans 16 amino acids. Germline CDR1 reads SEHNR; CDR2 reads FQNEAQ (reference sequence).

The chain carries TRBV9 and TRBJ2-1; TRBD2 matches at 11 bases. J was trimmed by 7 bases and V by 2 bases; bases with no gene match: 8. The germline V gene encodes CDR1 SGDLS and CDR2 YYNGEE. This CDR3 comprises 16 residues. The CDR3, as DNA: TGTGCCAGCAGCGTGAAACTAGCGGGGGCGCGGAATGAGCAGTTCTTC. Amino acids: CASSVKLAGARNEQFF.

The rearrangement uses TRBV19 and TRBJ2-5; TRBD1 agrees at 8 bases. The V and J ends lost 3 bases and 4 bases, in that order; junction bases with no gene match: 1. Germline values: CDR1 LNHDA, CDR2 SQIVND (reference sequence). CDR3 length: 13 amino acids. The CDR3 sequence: CASSIDRGETQYF. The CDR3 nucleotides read TGTGCCAGTAGTATCGACAGGGGAGAGACCCAGTACTTC.

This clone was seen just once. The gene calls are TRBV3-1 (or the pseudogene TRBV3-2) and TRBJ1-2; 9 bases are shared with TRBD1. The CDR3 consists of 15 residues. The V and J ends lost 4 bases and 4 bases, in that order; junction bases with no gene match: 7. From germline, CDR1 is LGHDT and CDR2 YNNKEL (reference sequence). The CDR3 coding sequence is TGTGCCAGCAGCCCGACCTTGACAGGGGGCTATGGCTACACCTTC. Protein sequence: CASSPTLTGGYGYTF.

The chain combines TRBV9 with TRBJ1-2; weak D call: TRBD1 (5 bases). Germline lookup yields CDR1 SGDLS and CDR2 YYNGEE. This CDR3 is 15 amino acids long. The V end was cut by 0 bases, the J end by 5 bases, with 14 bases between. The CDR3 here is CASSVVQDPRYGYTF. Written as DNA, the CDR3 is TGTGCCAGCAGCGTAGTACAGGACCCTCGGTATGGCTACACCTTC.

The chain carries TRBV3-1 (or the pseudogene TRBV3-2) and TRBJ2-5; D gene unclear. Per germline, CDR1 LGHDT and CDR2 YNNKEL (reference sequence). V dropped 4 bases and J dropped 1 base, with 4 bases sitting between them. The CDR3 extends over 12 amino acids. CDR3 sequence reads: CASSLLQETQYF. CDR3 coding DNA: TGTGCCAGCAGCCTTCTCCAAGAGACCCAGTACTTC.

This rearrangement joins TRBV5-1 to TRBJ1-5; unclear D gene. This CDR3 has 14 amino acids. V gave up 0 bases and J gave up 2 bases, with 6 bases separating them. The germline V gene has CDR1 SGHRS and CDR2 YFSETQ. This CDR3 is CASSLGDGNQPQHF. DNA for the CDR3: TGCGCCAGCAGCTTGGGAGATGGCAATCAGCCCCAGCATTTT.

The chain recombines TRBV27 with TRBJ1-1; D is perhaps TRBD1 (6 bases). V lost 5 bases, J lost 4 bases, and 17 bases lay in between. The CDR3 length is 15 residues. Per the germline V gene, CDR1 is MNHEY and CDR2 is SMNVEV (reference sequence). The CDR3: CASSLIQGWGTEAFF. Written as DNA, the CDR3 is TGTGCCAGCAGTCTGATACAGGGATGGGGCACTGAAGCTTTCTTT.

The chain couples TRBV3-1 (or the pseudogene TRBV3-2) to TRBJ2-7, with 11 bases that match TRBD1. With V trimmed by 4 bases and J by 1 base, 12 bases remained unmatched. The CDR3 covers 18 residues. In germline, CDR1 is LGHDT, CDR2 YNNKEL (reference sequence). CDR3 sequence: CASSRGAPGQGGSYEQYF. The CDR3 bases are TGTGCCAGCAGCCGGGGGGCACCGGGACAGGGGGGATCCTACGAGCAGTACTTC.

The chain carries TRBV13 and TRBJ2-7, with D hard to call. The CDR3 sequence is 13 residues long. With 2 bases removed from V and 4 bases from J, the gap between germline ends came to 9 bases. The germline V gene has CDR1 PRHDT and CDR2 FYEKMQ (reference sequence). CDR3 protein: CASSLSPLYEQYF. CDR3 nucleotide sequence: TGTGCCAGCAGCTTATCCCCACTTTACGAGCAGTACTTC.